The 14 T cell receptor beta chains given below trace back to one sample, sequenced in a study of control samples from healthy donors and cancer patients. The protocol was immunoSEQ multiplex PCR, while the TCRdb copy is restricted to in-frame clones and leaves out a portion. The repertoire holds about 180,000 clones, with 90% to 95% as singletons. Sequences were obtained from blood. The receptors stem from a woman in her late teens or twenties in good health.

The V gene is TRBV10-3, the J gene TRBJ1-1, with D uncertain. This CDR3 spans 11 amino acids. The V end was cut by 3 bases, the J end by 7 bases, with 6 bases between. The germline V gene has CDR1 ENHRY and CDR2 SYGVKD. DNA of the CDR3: TGTGCCATCAGTGATAACCTTGAAGCTTTCTTT. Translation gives CAISDNLEAFF.

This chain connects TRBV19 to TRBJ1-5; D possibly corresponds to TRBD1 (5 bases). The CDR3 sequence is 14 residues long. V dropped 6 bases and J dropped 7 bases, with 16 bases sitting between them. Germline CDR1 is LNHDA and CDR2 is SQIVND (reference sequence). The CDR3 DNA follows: TGTGCCAGTAGCACGGACACCGAACTGCAGCCCCAGCATTTT. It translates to CASSTDTELQPQHF.

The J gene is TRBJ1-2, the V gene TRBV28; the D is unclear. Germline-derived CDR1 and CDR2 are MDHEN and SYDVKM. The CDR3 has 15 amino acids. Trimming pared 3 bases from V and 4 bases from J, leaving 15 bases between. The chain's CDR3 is CASSFDSSVGYGYTF. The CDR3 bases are TGTGCCAGCAGTTTTGACTCCTCTGTAGGCTATGGCTACACCTTC.

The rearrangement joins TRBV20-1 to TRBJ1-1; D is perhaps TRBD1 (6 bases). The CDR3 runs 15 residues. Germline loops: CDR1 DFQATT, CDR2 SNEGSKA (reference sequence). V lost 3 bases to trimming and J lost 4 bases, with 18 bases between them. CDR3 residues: CSASRGGLTGTEAFF. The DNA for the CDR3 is TGCAGTGCTAGTAGGGGGGGTTTGACGGGCACTGAAGCTTTCTTT.

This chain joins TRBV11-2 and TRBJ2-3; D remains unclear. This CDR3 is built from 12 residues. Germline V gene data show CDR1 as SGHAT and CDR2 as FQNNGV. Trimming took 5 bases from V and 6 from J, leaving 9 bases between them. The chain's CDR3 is CASSLSSDTQYF. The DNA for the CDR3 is TGTGCCAGCAGCCTAAGCTCGGATACGCAGTATTTT.

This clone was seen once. Here the CDR3 reads CASSSTPSSYNEQFF. The CDR3 coding sequence is TGCGCCAGCAGCAGTACACCGAGCTCCTACAATGAGCAGTTCTTC. The genes are TRBV5-1 and TRBJ2-1; D ambiguous. The germline gives CDR1 SGHRS, CDR2 YFSETQ. Trimming took 4 bases from V and 0 from J, leaving 11 bases between them. The CDR3 is made up of 15 amino acids.

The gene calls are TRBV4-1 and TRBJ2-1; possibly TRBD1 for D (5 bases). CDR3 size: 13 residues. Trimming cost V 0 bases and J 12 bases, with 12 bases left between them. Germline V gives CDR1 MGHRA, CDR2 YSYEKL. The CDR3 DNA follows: TGCGCCAGCAGCCAAGACTTGGTTCAGGGGCAGTTCTTC. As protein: CASSQDLVQGQFF.

The CDR3 here is CASSYGSGVQYF. CDR3 sequence (DNA): TGTGCCAGCAGTTACGGATCGGGGGTACAGTACTTC. The chain links TRBV6-5 to TRBJ2-7; TRBD2 might be the D (6 bases). Trimming removed 2 bases at V and 10 bases at J, with 12 bases between. This CDR3 has 12 amino acids. Germline V CDR1 and CDR2: MNHEY, SVGAGI.

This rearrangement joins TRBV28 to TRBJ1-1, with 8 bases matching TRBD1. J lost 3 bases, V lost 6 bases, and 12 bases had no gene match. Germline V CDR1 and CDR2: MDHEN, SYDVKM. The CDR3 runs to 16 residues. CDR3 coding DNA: TGTGCCAGCAGCCCGTCTCCAGGGGGCAAGGACACTGAAGCTTTCTTT. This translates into CASSPSPGGKDTEAFF.

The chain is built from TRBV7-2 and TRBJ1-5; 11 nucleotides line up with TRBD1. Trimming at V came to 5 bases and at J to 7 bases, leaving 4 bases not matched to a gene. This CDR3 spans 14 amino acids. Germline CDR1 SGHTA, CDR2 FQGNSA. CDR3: CASSGDRGGQPQHF. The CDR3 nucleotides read TGTGCCAGCAGCGGGGACAGGGGGGGGCAGCCCCAGCATTTT.

This CDR3 is CASSTLTGFGDEAFF. The CDR3 region has the DNA TGTGCCAGCAGTACCCTAACAGGGTTCGGGGATGAAGCTTTCTTT. The chain joins TRBV28 to TRBJ1-1; D possibly corresponds to TRBD1 (6 bases). CDR3 length: 15 amino acids. Trimming removed 5 bases from V and 7 bases from J, with 20 bases in between. Germline V gene data show CDR1 as MDHEN and CDR2 as SYDVKM.

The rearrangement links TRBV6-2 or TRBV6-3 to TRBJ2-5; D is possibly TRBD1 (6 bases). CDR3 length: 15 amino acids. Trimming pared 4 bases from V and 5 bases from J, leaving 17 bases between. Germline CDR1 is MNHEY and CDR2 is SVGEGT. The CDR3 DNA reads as TGTGCCAGCAGTTGGGGACACCAATATCGGGAGACCCAGTACTTC. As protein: CASSWGHQYRETQYF.

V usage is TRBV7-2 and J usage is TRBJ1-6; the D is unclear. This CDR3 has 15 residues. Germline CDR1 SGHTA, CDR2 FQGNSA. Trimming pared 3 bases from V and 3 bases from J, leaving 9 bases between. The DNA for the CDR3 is TGTGCCAGCAGCTTGACGGAGGTCTATAATTCACCCCTCCACTTT. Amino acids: CASSLTEVYNSPLHF.

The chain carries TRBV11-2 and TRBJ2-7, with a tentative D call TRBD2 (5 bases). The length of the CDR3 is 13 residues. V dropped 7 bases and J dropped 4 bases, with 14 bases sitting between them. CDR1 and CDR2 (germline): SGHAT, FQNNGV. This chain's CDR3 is CASTQASGYEQYF. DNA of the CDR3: TGTGCCAGCACCCAGGCCAGCGGATACGAGCAGTACTTC.